This T cell receptor (beta chain) was identified during a study of blood T cells in healthy people across ages. Study details: Template switching caught about one barcoded beta molecule for each two T cells.

For the second PCR, which ran for 7 to 11 cycles, a sample-barcoded 5' primer and a J-beta primer mix were used. One entry per CDR3 protein results from TCRdb running MiXCR on the 5' RACE reads. Among around 780,000 distinct CDR3 sequences, 45% to 70% were seen once, and the ten largest hold around 24%. Findings and caveats of the study: It was not known whether donors were CMV positive (a possible confounder of expanded clonotype changes). Conclusively comparing naive with antigen-experienced cells was impossible with unsorted PBMCs.

J was trimmed by 9 bases and V by 6 bases; bases with no gene match: 21. Germline CDR1 reads MNHEY; CDR2 reads SVGEGT. The CDR3 length is 18 residues. Worth noting for this clonotype: What it binds is not known.

Material for sequencing was blood. This receptor was obtained from a man in his forties in good health. The chain links TRBV6-2 or TRBV6-3 to TRBJ2-1; 9 nucleotides line up with TRBD2. The CDR3 DNA reads TGTGCCAGCAGCCTCGGTGGAAGGCTAGCGGGACGGTCTGGTGAGCAGTTCTTC. As protein: CASSLGGRLAGRSGEQFF.